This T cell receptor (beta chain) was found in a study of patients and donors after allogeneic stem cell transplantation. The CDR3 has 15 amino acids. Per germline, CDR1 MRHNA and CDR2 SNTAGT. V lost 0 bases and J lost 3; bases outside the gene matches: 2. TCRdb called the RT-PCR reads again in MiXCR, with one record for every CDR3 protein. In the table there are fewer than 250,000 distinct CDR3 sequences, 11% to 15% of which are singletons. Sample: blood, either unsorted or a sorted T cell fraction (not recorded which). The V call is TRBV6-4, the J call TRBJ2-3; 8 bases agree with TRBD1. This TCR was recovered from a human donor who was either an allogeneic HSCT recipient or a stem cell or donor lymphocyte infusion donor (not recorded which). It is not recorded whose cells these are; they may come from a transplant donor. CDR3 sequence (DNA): TGTGCCAGCAGTGACTCCAGGGGGCGGACAGATACGCAGTATTTT. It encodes CASSDSRGRTDTQYF.